The source of this T cell receptor (beta chain) is a study of Tregs in tolerant kidney transplant recipients. Study-level information: FACS sorting followed a roughly six-day coculture of CFSE-labeled recipient PBMCs with irradiated graft donor PBMCs. Points from the study as a whole: Expanding Tregs on activated donor B cells appeared to best identify donor-specific TCRbeta clones. Biological reproducibility was not directly addressed, but technical replication error appeared minimal.

Germline V gene lookup returns CDR1 GTSNPN and CDR2 SVGIG (reference sequence). The CDR3 consists of 13 residues. V was shortened by 0 bases and J by 7 bases, with 13 bases between the two germline ends. This clone counts as medium-sized. Its antigen is unidentified. Libraries were prepared by immunoSEQ multiplex PCR; TCRdb keeps only in-frame clonotypes and omits some of them. The sample consists of 7,000 to 9,000 clones, 45% to 50% of them appearing once. J is TRBJ2-7 and V is TRBV30; perhaps TRBD2 as D (6 bases). The sequencing sample was made of CD4+ T cells from blood cultured with allogeneic cells. This sequence was found in a human donor in good health. CDR3 DNA: TGTGCCTGGAGTGTGCGGACGGCGGGAGAGCAGTACTTC. This codes for CAWSVRTAGEQYF.